This is a list of T cell receptor beta chains from one sample in a study of blood T cell repertoires in COVID-19. The data were produced by immunoSEQ multiplex PCR, yet TCRdb's version contains in-frame clones alone and is incomplete. This table holds about 84,000 clones, 83% found once. The sequencing sample was made of peripheral blood. All receptors come from a man older than 75 with active or convalescent COVID-19. The CDR3 runs from the conserved cysteine through the conserved F or W. The order of the fields is V gene, CDR3 protein.

V gene: TRBV20-1; CDR3 protein: CSASGGRSLSYEQYF
V gene: TRBV28; CDR3 protein: CASTIGTVYGYTF
V gene: TRBV6-1; CDR3 protein: CASSEAGGYYNSPLHF
V gene: TRBV6-5; CDR3 protein: CASRQGEAWAF
V gene: TRBV27; CDR3 protein: CASSWGVGQPQHF
V gene: TRBV19; CDR3 protein: CASSSGQGGVQPQHF
V gene: TRBV19; CDR3 protein: CASNSQGALDYGYTF
V gene: TRBV5-1; CDR3 protein: CASSEQGQGGELFF
V gene: TRBV5-1; CDR3 protein: CASSSGTAFSPLHF
V gene: TRBV29-1; CDR3 protein: CSARTGFDTEAFF
V gene: TRBV2; CDR3 protein: CASRSGQNSYEQYF
V gene: TRBV6-6; CDR3 protein: CASSFRASGGTDTQYF
V gene: TRBV5-8; CDR3 protein: CASRQGGYTDTQYF
V gene: TRBV19; CDR3 protein: CASTTLQGFYGYTF
V gene: TRBV29-1; CDR3 protein: CSGDGGGYTF
V gene: TRBV19; CDR3 protein: CASPPSTGFGPYNEQFF
V gene: TRBV7-9; CDR3 protein: CASSLGGLNGYTF
V gene: TRBV3-1/TRBV3-2; CDR3 protein: CASSQSGRGHPLNEQFF
V gene: TRBV5-1; CDR3 protein: CASSLGNQVYEQYF
V gene: TRBV5-4; CDR3 protein: CASSLGGGSTEAFF
V gene: TRBV7-7; CDR3 protein: CASSQDRGPTDTQYF
V gene: TRBV5-8; CDR3 protein: CASSLQGRAVEKLFF